Reported below is one TCR beta chain. Antigen specificity is unknown. This sample is drawn from a study of CD4 T cells in relation to SARS-CoV-2 and coronaviruses. Study results and caveats: No donor gave both pre-pandemic and post-infection samples. Crossreactive clones expanded significantly less to SARS-CoV-2 than monoreactive clones.

The unexposed donors gave CD4+ T cells in 2011-2018, prior to COVID-19. Isolation of CD4+ T cells took place after 10 days in culture. Cells permitting, SARS-CoV-2 S/N and four cold-coronavirus spikes were tested on unexposed-donor CD4+ T cells. CDR3 length equals 18 residues. Trimming removed 5 bases from V and 0 bases from J, with 21 bases in between. CDR1 and CDR2 (germline): SGHTA, FQGNSA. Sequencing used immunoSEQ multiplex PCR; TCRdb keeps in-frame clones, though not all of them. The sample contains approximately 26,000 clones, just under 75% of which appear only once. This rearrangement joins TRBV7-2 to TRBJ2-3; maybe TRBD2 (6 bases). This receptor was identified in a human donor in good health. Input material: CD4+ T cells from PBMCs, cultured in vitro. CDR3 loop: CASSTTPRSAGSTDTQYF. The CDR3 coding sequence is TGTGCCAGCAGCACCACCCCCCGATCGGCGGGGAGCACAGATACGCAGTATTTT.